This TCR beta chain originates from a study of spatial heterogeneity in lung cancer. Study-wide context: More than eight raw reads, on average, carried each unique TCR and UMI combination. Study results and limitations: More often at tumor resection than at routine follow-up, ubiquitous expanded tumor TCRs were detected in the blood.

V was cut by 0 bases and J by 0 bases, with 15 bases left in between. The CDR3 sequence is 18 residues long. Germline values: CDR1 LGHDT, CDR2 YNNKEL (reference sequence). Every individual TCR cDNA molecule carried its own unique molecular identifier, which allowed correction of PCR and sequencing errors. TCRdb itself ran the 5' RACE reads through MiXCR, one entry per CDR3 protein. The table lists 30,000 to 50,000 distinct CDR3 sequences, approximately 6.3% of them singletons. In this sample, this clonotype turned up many times. Its antigen is as yet unknown. Time point of the sample: sample taken at primary tumor resection. Tumor, nontumor lung or frozen PBMC supplied whole RNA that was sequenced unsorted. The donors, around 72 patients with untreated early-stage non-small cell lung cancer, provided the samples.

Sample: PBMCs, taken at surgery. The receptor's source is a male donor with early-stage non-small cell lung cancer. The chain links TRBV3-1 to TRBJ1-3, with D possibly matching TRBD1 (5 bases). This CDR3 reads CASSQDPPGTASGNTIYF. The CDR3 DNA is TGTGCCAGCAGCCAAGATCCCCCAGGGACTGCCTCTGGAAACACCATATATTTT.